The clone carrying this T cell receptor beta chain was counted between two and nine times. Researchers partitioned CD4+ cells into CD45RA+ naive and CD45RA-negative memory subsets. This CDR3 has 15 residues. Germline V gives CDR1 KGHSH, CDR2 LQKENI. The V segment lost 3 bases and the J segment 3 bases; nucleotides outside the gene matches: 2. This record comes from a study of shared clonotypes between healthy human individuals. Across the whole study: There were three CD4 naive, three CD4 memory, two CD8 naive and one CD8 memory plates per donor.

Assay: immunoSEQ multiplex PCR; the TCRdb copy retains only in-frame clones and omits some. This sample has about a million clones, with over 75% found just once. The sample consisted of memory CD4+ T cells sorted from blood. Subset given: CD45RA-negative fraction. The chain has TRBV18 and TRBJ1-6; 7 bases fit TRBD1. The sequence derives from a man aged 18-30 years in good health. The DNA of the CDR3 is TGTGCCAGCTCACCGGGGACAGTCTATAATTCACCCCTCCACTTT. This encodes CASSPGTVYNSPLHF.